The next 32 T cell receptor beta chains were all read from a single sample in a study of patients and donors after allogeneic stem cell transplantation. TCRdb re-derived calls from the RT-PCR reads in MiXCR, one entry per CDR3 protein. This table has roughly 880,000 distinct CDR3 sequences, approximately 18% appearing once. The specimen was blood, either unsorted or a sorted T cell fraction (not recorded which). The receptors stem from a human donor who was either an allogeneic HSCT recipient or a stem cell or donor lymphocyte infusion donor (not recorded which). It is not recorded whose cells these are; they may come from a transplant donor.

V and J are TRBV6-2 or TRBV6-3 and TRBJ1-1, with D possibly being TRBD1 (5 bases). Germline V gene lookup returns CDR1 MNHEY and CDR2 SVGEGT. This CDR3 has 15 residues. V lost 0 bases and J lost 4, with 12 bases in between. CDR3 residues: CASSYSMGRVTEAFF. In DNA, the CDR3 is TGTGCCAGCAGTTACTCGATGGGCAGGGTCACTGAAGCTTTCTTT.

This clonotype was picked up a small number of times. The chain combines TRBV12-3 or TRBV12-4 with TRBJ1-1, with D possibly being TRBD1 (5 bases). The CDR3 is made up of 13 amino acids. Trimming took off 5 bases at V and 4 bases at J, with 11 bases between the two ends. In DNA form, the CDR3 reads TGTGCCAGCAGTGCCCCGGGACGCACTGAAGCTTTCTTT. It encodes CASSAPGRTEAFF.

The chain links TRBV6-1 to TRBJ1-6; the match to TRBD1 covers 7 bases. Germline assignment: CDR1 MNHNS and CDR2 SASEGT. V shed 7 bases, J shed 9 bases, and the junction held 6 bases outside the gene matches. The length of the CDR3 is 13 residues. The CDR3 here is CASTRQGVSPLHF. The CDR3 coding sequence is TGTGCCAGCACGCGGCAGGGGGTTTCACCCCTCCACTTT.

The chain joins TRBV4-2 to TRBJ2-7; D gene unclear. V lost 1 base to trimming and J lost 2 bases, with 12 bases between them. The CDR3 is 15 residues long. Germline assignment: CDR1 LGHNA and CDR2 YNFKEQ. The CDR3 sequence: CASSQGRLVPYEQYF. As DNA, the CDR3 is TGTGCCAGCAGCCAAGGCCGGCTAGTTCCCTACGAGCAGTACTTC.

The J gene is TRBJ1-2, the V gene TRBV12-3 or TRBV12-4; 7 nucleotides agree with TRBD1. Unmatched junction bases numbered 8, after V lost 7 bases and J lost 0 bases. The CDR3 consists of 15 residues. The CDR3 sequence is CASTAQDRTNYGYTF. The CDR3 DNA sequence: TGTGCCAGCACTGCACAGGACAGGACTAACTATGGCTACACCTTC.

The chain uses TRBV9 and TRBJ2-2; perhaps TRBD1 as D (5 bases). The V end was cut by 3 bases, the J end by 2 bases, with 11 bases between. Looked up from germline, CDR1 is SGDLS and CDR2 is YYNGEE. The CDR3 loop spans 15 amino acids. In DNA, the CDR3 is TGTGCCAGCAGCGCGCGACAGAGTAACACCGGGGAGCTGTTTTTT. This sequence encodes CASSARQSNTGELFF.

In this sample, this clonotype turned up a few times. This rearrangement joins TRBV12-3 or TRBV12-4 to TRBJ1-4, with unresolved D. Trimming stripped 3 bases from V and 0 bases from J, with 14 bases between. The CDR3 totals 17 residues. CDR3 residues: CASSFGLSFATNEKLFF. CDR3 DNA: TGTGCCAGCAGTTTTGGGCTCTCATTTGCAACTAATGAAAAACTGTTTTTT.

Only a few counts were recorded for this clonotype. A single base separates this from a much larger clone, so it may be a read error. V is TRBV5-8 and J is TRBJ2-3; no clear D gene. The germline V and J ends were trimmed by 5 bases and 2 bases, with 3 bases remaining between them. The CDR3 is 11 amino acids. The germline gives CDR1 SGHTS, CDR2 YDEGEE. The CDR3 DNA sequence: TGTGCCAGCAGACACACAGATACGCAGTATTTT. Protein product: CASRHTDTQYF.

This clonotype showed up just a few times. CDR3 region: CASSYPFQGSGVGGQETQYF. CDR3 sequence (DNA): TGTGCCAGCAGTTACCCTTTCCAGGGAAGCGGGGTGGGCGGTCAAGAGACCCAGTACTTC. The rearrangement uses TRBV6-2 or TRBV6-3 and TRBJ2-5; TRBD2 matches 7 bases. The CDR3 extends over 20 amino acids. With 2 bases clipped from V and 2 bases from J, the junction kept 20 bases outside the gene matches. The V gene's germline CDR1 is MNHEY and CDR2 SVGEGT.

This clonotype was found a few times. The genes are TRBV12-3 or TRBV12-4 and TRBJ2-5, with 7 bases aligning to TRBD1. Trimming cost V 5 bases and J 5 bases; bases outside gene matches: 5. The CDR3 has 13 residues. The CDR3 DNA is TGTGCCAGCAGTCCACAGGGGACCGAGACCCAGTACTTC. Its protein product is CASSPQGTETQYF.

This clonotype was recorded a few times. The chain uses TRBV10-3 and TRBJ2-1; 7 bases match TRBD2. V gave up 7 bases and J gave up 8 bases; unmatched junction bases: 14. Germline loops: CDR1 ENHRY, CDR2 SYGVKD. The CDR3 runs 15 residues. The CDR3 nucleotides are TGTGCCATCAACTGGGGGGGTGGCGGAACGGATGAGCAGTTCTTC. It translates to CAINWGGGGTDEQFF.

Comment on this clonotype: The junction departs from germline at one end; a sequencing error may be responsible. The chain employs TRBV12-3 or TRBV12-4 and TRBJ1-3; weak D call: TRBD1 (5 bases). The length of the CDR3 is 16 residues. The DNA for the CDR3 is TGTGCCAGCAGTTTACGGGGGAAAGGGGTAGGAAACACCAAATATTTT. Translation: CASSLRGKGVGNTKYF.

This clonotype has more than one count but fewer than ten. The rearrangement links TRBV18 to TRBJ2-3; D possibly corresponds to TRBD2 (5 bases). This CDR3 is built from 16 residues. Trimming took 1 base from V and 6 from J, leaving 17 bases between them. Germline V gives CDR1 KGHSH, CDR2 LQKENI. For the CDR3, the DNA is TGTGCCAGCTCACCACAATACCAGAGCGGAATGGATACGCAGTATTTT. Translating gives CASSPQYQSGMDTQYF.

The chain combines TRBV6-1 with TRBJ2-7; 10 bases align to TRBD1. The CDR3 has 14 residues. The germline gives CDR1 MNHNS, CDR2 SASEGT. J was trimmed by 7 bases and V by 6 bases; bases with no gene match: 9. The CDR3 loop is CASSPGQGFEEQYF. DNA of the CDR3: TGTGCCAGCAGCCCGGGACAGGGGTTTGAGGAGCAGTACTTC.

This clonotype was detected only a few times. The chain joins TRBV7-9 to TRBJ2-7, with D maybe TRBD2 (5 bases). This CDR3 region has 13 residues. The germline V and J ends were trimmed by 4 bases and 3 bases, with 10 bases remaining between them. Germline loops: CDR1 SEHNR, CDR2 FQNEAQ (reference sequence). The CDR3: CASSSRTHYEQYF. DNA of the CDR3: TGTGCCAGCAGCTCAAGGACTCACTACGAGCAGTACTTC.

The chain has TRBV7-8 and TRBJ2-1; D gene ambiguous. The V end was cut by 5 bases, the J end by 0 bases, with 11 bases between. This CDR3 is 15 amino acids long. The germline V gene has CDR1 SGHVS and CDR2 FQNEAQ. CDR3 protein: CASSDPMDSYNEQFF. The CDR3 region has the DNA TGTGCCAGCAGCGACCCTATGGACTCCTACAATGAGCAGTTCTTC.

This clonotype was seen a handful of times. The V call is TRBV12-3 or TRBV12-4, the J call TRBJ2-3, with D maybe TRBD1 (6 bases). The ends were cut back, 7 bases at V and 2 bases at J, with 13 bases in the middle. The CDR3 totals 14 residues. The CDR3 nucleotides are TGTGCCAGCACCCTGTGGGGGCCCACAGATACGCAGTATTTT. Its translation: CASTLWGPTDTQYF.

This clonotype was seen a handful of times. The chain employs TRBV19 and TRBJ1-1, with a weak D call TRBD1 (6 bases). Germline loops: CDR1 LNHDA, CDR2 SQIVND (reference sequence). V was pared by 5 bases and J by 5 bases, with 21 bases between. The CDR3 sequence is 16 residues long. Written as DNA, the CDR3 is TGTGCCAGTAGTCCCCCCAGGGGAGCTTTAAGGACTGAAGCTTTCTTT. Its translation: CASSPPRGALRTEAFF. The entire variable domain, with the rest obtained from reference TRBV19 and TRBJ1-1, is as follows: DGGITQSPKYLFRKEGQNVTLSCEQNLNHDAMYWYRQDPGQGLRLIYYSQIVNDFQKGDIAEGYSVSREKKESFPLTVTSAQKNPTAFYLCASSPPRGALRTEAFFGQGTRLTVV.

This clonotype was observed at least ten times. This chain links TRBV6-1 with TRBJ1-2, with TRBD1 identical over 10 bases. The CDR3 consists of 15 residues. Germline values: CDR1 MNHNS, CDR2 SASEGT. With 8 bases clipped from V and 3 bases from J, the junction kept 9 bases outside the gene matches. CDR3 amino acids: CASRTRTGGHYGYTF. CDR3 nucleotide sequence: TGTGCCAGCCGGACCCGGACAGGGGGGCACTATGGCTACACCTTC.

This clonotype was seen repeatedly, ten times or more. The chain uses TRBV29-1 and TRBJ2-2; D remains ambiguous. V lost 5 bases and J lost 1, with 5 bases in between. The CDR3 extends over 12 amino acids. The V gene's germline CDR1 is SQVTM and CDR2 ANQGSEA. The CDR3 coding sequence is TGCAGCGTTTGTAAGAACACCGGGGAGCTGTTTTTT. Amino acids: CSVCKNTGELFF.

The chain employs TRBV11-2 and TRBJ2-1, with D maybe TRBD1 (6 bases). The V end lost 6 bases, the J end lost 0 bases, and 12 bases lay between the germline ends. Germline V lookup: CDR1 SGHAT, CDR2 FQNNGV. The CDR3 covers 15 residues. The CDR3 bases are TGTGCCAGCAGGGTTACAGGGCCCTCCTACAATGAGCAGTTCTTC. This sequence encodes CASRVTGPSYNEQFF. The full variable domain, completed using reference TRBV11-2 and TRBJ2-1, is EAGVAQSPRYKIIEKRQSVAFWCNPISGHATLYWYQQILGQGPKLLIQFQNNGVVDDSQLPKDRFSAERLKGVDSTLKIQPAKLEDSAVYLCASRVTGPSYNEQFFGPGTRLTVL.

The V and J genes are TRBV20-1 and TRBJ2-1, with TRBD2 identical over 7 bases. V was clipped by 3 bases and J by 2 bases; unmatched bases: 4. This CDR3 region has 14 residues. Germline V lookup: CDR1 DFQATT, CDR2 SNEGSKA (reference sequence). CDR3 bases: TGCAGTGCTAGCGGGAGCGGGGCCTACAATGAGCAGTTCTTC. This codes for CSASGSGAYNEQFF.

This clonotype was counted between two and nine times. V is TRBV29-1 and J is TRBJ2-3, with TRBD1 identical over 9 bases. The CDR3 covers 16 residues. V gave up 7 bases and J gave up 5 bases; unmatched junction bases: 16. The germline gives CDR1 SQVTM, CDR2 ANQGSEA. The CDR3 DNA sequence: TGCAGCGCCGTCCCTGGACAGGGGCCCCGCGGAGATACGCAGTATTTT. The encoded protein is CSAVPGQGPRGDTQYF.

The chain employs TRBV7-9 and TRBJ2-7, with 8 bases lining up with TRBD2. After removal of 5 bases from V and 4 bases from J, the junction contained 7 bases not matched to a gene. Germline assignment: CDR1 SEHNR and CDR2 FQNEAQ (reference sequence). The CDR3 runs 14 residues. The CDR3 loop is CASSGLASSYEQYF. The CDR3 nucleotides read TGTGCCAGCAGCGGACTAGCTTCATCGTACGAGCAGTACTTC.

This clonotype occurred a few times. The chain employs TRBV5-1 and TRBJ2-4; weak D call: TRBD2 (6 bases). The germline CDR1 and CDR2 sequences are SGHRS and YFSETQ. The V end was cut by 4 bases, the J end by 3 bases, with 14 bases between. This CDR3 spans 15 amino acids. CDR3 residues: CASSLGGVGKNIQYF. The CDR3, as DNA: TGCGCCAGCAGCCTGGGCGGGGTTGGCAAAAACATTCAGTACTTC.

This clonotype was seen a handful of times. The gene calls are TRBV5-6 and TRBJ1-4; TRBD1 might be the D (5 bases). The CDR3 extends over 17 amino acids. The ends were cut back, 4 bases at V and 4 bases at J, with 20 bases in the middle. The germline V gene has CDR1 SGHDT and CDR2 YYEEEE. In DNA, the CDR3 is TGTGCCAGCAGCCACATTTTAACCGGGACGGTTAATGAAAAACTGTTTTTT. It codes for CASSHILTGTVNEKLFF. Looking up the rest from reference TRBV5-6 and TRBJ1-4 gives the full variable domain: DAGVTQSPTHLIKTRGQQVTLRCSPKSGHDTVSWYQQALGQGPQFIFQYYEEEERQRGNFPDRFSGHQFPNYSSELNVNALLLGDSALYLCASSHILTGTVNEKLFFGSGTQLSVL.

This clonotype appeared a few times. The chain has TRBV24-1 and TRBJ1-2; D is perhaps TRBD1 (6 bases). This CDR3 has 15 amino acids. V was shortened by 3 bases and J by 2 bases, with 12 bases between the two germline ends. From germline, CDR1 is KGHDR and CDR2 SFDVKD. The CDR3 spells CATSDPPRGNYGYTF. The CDR3 DNA is TGTGCCACCAGTGATCCCCCAAGGGGGAACTATGGCTACACCTTC.

This chain connects TRBV5-6 to TRBJ1-1; 10 nucleotides line up with TRBD1. Germline CDR1 SGHDT, CDR2 YYEEEE. The trim removed 1 base at V and 3 bases at J, leaving 9 bases unmatched. The CDR3 is 17 residues long. Here the CDR3 reads CASSLPGQGQGYTEAFF. As DNA, the CDR3 is TGTGCCAGCAGCTTGCCGGGACAGGGACAGGGGTACACTGAAGCTTTCTTT.

The chain is built from TRBV12-3 or TRBV12-4 and TRBJ2-2; TRBD2 matches at 8 bases. V dropped 7 bases and J dropped 2; count of bases not matched to a gene: 9. This CDR3 is 16 amino acids long. The CDR3 DNA follows: TGTGCCAGCACCCCGCCCGGACTAGCAAACACCGGGGAGCTGTTTTTT. Translating gives CASTPPGLANTGELFF.

Only a few counts were recorded for this clonotype. The chain employs TRBV9 and TRBJ1-4; 7 bases are a match to TRBD1. The V and J ends lost 0 bases and 0 bases, in that order; junction bases with no gene match: 8. The germline V gene encodes CDR1 SGDLS and CDR2 YYNGEE. The CDR3 is made up of 18 amino acids. In DNA, the CDR3 is TGTGCCAGCAGCGTAGGAGGGACAGCACAATCAACTAATGAAAAACTGTTTTTT. Residues: CASSVGGTAQSTNEKLFF.

This clonotype was counted between two and nine times. The chain carries TRBV4-1 and TRBJ2-1, with 8 bases lining up with TRBD1. This CDR3 has 14 amino acids. V was clipped by 8 bases and J by 6 bases; unmatched bases: 9. Germline CDR1 is MGHRA and CDR2 is YSYEKL. The CDR3 is CASRGGQGANEQFF. The DNA of the CDR3 is TGCGCCAGCCGGGGCGGACAGGGTGCCAATGAGCAGTTCTTC.

Concerning this clonotype itself: The conserved phenylalanine or tryptophan is not found at the CDR3 terminus, so this likely reflects a read error. This chain uses TRBV12-3 or TRBV12-4 with TRBJ2-3; D gene uncertain. Trimming took 6 bases from V and 4 from J, leaving 8 bases between them. The CDR3 has 12 residues. The CDR3 here is CASSPRADTQYY. CDR3 nucleotide sequence: TGTGCCAGCAGCCCAAGGGCAGATACGCAGTATTAT.